The next 13 T cell receptor beta chains were all read from a single sample in a study of T-cell reconstitution after alpha-beta-depleted transplantation in children. Preparing the TCRbeta library involved the use of unique molecular identifiers. TCRdb re-called the PCR reads with MiXCR, one entry per CDR3 protein. This table has roughly 310,000 distinct CDR3 sequences, over 20% appearing once. Sample: PBMCs, mostly from graft donor cells, taken 180 days after TCRalphabeta/CD19-depleted stem cell transplant. These receptors were obtained from a male patient younger than 18 who had a stem cell transplant for acute lymphoblastic leukemia, so the T cells may come from the graft donor.

There are a few counts of this clonotype. The CDR3 sequence is CATSDLHRLAETYEQYF. DNA of the CDR3: TGTGCCACCAGTGATTTGCACCGACTAGCGGAGACCTACGAGCAGTACTTC. The rearrangement joins TRBV24-1 to TRBJ2-7, with 9 positions matching TRBD2. V shed 0 bases, J shed 2 bases, and the junction held 7 bases outside the gene matches. Per the germline V gene, CDR1 is KGHDR and CDR2 is SFDVKD. This CDR3 comprises 17 residues.

The CDR3 coding sequence is TGTGCCAGGACCATGGTTGTAGGGGTCTCCACCTATGGCTACACCTTC. Translated, it gives CARTMVVGVSTYGYTF. This chain connects TRBV7-3 to TRBJ1-2, with a possible D match to TRBD1 (5 bases). The V end lost 9 bases, the J end lost 4 bases, and 24 bases lay between the germline ends. Germline V gene data show CDR1 as SGHTA and CDR2 as FQGTGA. This CDR3 is 16 amino acids long.

The chain combines TRBV13 with TRBJ2-1; no clear D. Germline assignment: CDR1 PRHDT and CDR2 FYEKMQ (reference sequence). This CDR3 has 12 residues. Trimming shortened V by 1 base and J by 12 bases, and 10 bases separated the two germline ends. The CDR3 DNA is TGTGCCAGCAGCTTAGTCTTAAGTGGGCAGTTCTTC. Translation gives CASSLVLSGQFF.

For this clonotype: A read error may produce the germline difference seen at one junction end. The chain recombines TRBV18 with TRBJ2-5; D is unclear. CDR1 and CDR2 (germline): KGHSH, LQKENI. This CDR3 has 14 amino acids. The CDR3 bases are TGTGCCAGCTCCCCACGGAAGGGCATGGAGACCCAGTACTTC. Translation gives CASSPRKGMETQYF.

This clonotype was recorded at least ten times. This chain uses TRBV5-1 with TRBJ2-5; D might be TRBD2 (5 bases). This CDR3 is built from 12 residues. Germline V lookup: CDR1 SGHRS, CDR2 YFSETQ. The V end was cut by 0 bases, the J end by 6 bases, with 6 bases between. The CDR3 DNA reads TGCGCCAGCAGCTTGGCCGGGAAGACCCAGTACTTC. This translates into CASSLAGKTQYF.

V is TRBV28 and J is TRBJ2-1; D remains unclear. This CDR3 region has 14 residues. Germline CDR1 and CDR2: MDHEN and SYDVKM. The V gene lost 7 bases and the J gene lost 0 bases, with 10 bases spanning the gap. The CDR3 sequence is CASISRSSYNEQFF. CDR3 nucleotides: TGTGCCAGCATCTCCAGGAGCTCCTACAATGAGCAGTTCTTC.

V and J are TRBV5-1 and TRBJ1-1, with a possible D match to TRBD1 (6 bases). The CDR3 runs 13 residues. V lost 4 bases and J lost 2, with 9 bases in between. From germline, CDR1 is SGHRS and CDR2 YFSETQ. CDR3 coding DNA: TGCGCCAGCAGCACAGGGCCTAACACTGAAGCTTTCTTT. Translation gives CASSTGPNTEAFF.

The chain recombines TRBV7-6 with TRBJ1-5, with D hard to call. Germline V gene data show CDR1 as SGHVS and CDR2 as FNYEAQ. The CDR3 runs 14 residues. The V end lost 3 bases, the J end lost 3 bases, and 9 bases lay between the germline ends. The CDR3 region is CASSLRQNNQPQHF. In DNA form, the CDR3 reads TGTGCCAGCAGCTTGCGCCAGAACAATCAGCCCCAGCATTTT.

The V call is TRBV21-1, the J call TRBJ2-1; the DNA was not compared with TRBD1, the D call given in the table. TRBV21-1 is an annotated pseudogene. The CDR3 is 14 amino acids. The CDR3 nucleotides read TGTGCTACCAAGGCGGGACAAACCCCGCTTGAGCAGTTCTTC. This sequence encodes CATKAGQTPLEQFF.

This chain joins TRBV5-1 and TRBJ2-1; a weak D match, TRBD2 (5 bases). The CDR3 has 13 amino acids. Germline values: CDR1 SGHRS, CDR2 YFSETQ. Trimming stripped 6 bases from V and 6 bases from J, with 13 bases between. The CDR3 here is CASTGGLFNEQFF. In nucleotides, the CDR3 is TGCGCCAGCACCGGCGGGCTATTCAATGAGCAGTTCTTC.

This chain uses TRBV12-3 or TRBV12-4 with TRBJ1-6; possible D gene TRBD1, 6 bases. The V end was cut by 7 bases, the J end by 6 bases, with 13 bases between. The length of the CDR3 is 14 residues. The CDR3 region is CASTPQGSNSPLHF. The CDR3 DNA sequence: TGTGCCAGCACTCCACAGGGATCTAATTCACCCCTCCACTTT.

The chain couples TRBV9 to TRBJ2-2, with a possible D match to TRBD2 (7 bases). V gave up 4 bases and J gave up 1 base, with 20 bases separating them. The CDR3 extends over 18 amino acids. In germline, CDR1 is SGDLS, CDR2 YYNGEE. CDR3 in amino acids: CASSPMSGGFMNTGELFF. CDR3 in DNA: TGTGCCAGCAGCCCAATGTCGGGGGGCTTTATGAACACCGGGGAGCTGTTTTTT.

This sequence joins TRBV4-1 and TRBJ2-4; D is tentatively TRBD1 or TRBD2 (5 bases each). V dropped 8 bases and J dropped 13 bases, with 18 bases sitting between them. CDR3 size: 12 residues. Germline loops: CDR1 MGHRA, CDR2 YSYEKL. The CDR3 here is CASRGPGSSQYF. In nucleotides, the CDR3 is TGCGCCAGCCGGGGCCCGGGGTCGTCCCAGTACTTC.